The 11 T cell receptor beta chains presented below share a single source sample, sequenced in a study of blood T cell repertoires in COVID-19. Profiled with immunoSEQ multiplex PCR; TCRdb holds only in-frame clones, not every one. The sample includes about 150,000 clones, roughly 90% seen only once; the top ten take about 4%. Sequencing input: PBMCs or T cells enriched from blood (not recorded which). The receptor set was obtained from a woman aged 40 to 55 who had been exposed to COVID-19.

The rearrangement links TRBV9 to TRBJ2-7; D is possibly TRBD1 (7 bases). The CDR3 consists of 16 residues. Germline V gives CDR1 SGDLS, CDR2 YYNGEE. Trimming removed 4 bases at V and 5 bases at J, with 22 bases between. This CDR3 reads CASSPGGAGGGHEQYF. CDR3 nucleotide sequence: TGTGCCAGCAGCCCAGGCGGGGCAGGGGGAGGCCACGAGCAGTACTTC.

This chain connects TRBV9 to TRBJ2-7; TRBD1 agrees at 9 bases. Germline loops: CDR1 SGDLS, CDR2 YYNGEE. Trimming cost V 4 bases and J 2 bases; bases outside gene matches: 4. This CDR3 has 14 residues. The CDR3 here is CASSKWTGAYEQYF. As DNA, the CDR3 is TGTGCCAGCAGCAAATGGACAGGGGCCTACGAGCAGTACTTC. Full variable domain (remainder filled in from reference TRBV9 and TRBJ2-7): DSGVTQTPKHLITATGQRVTLRCSPRSGDLSVYWYQQSLDQGLQFLIQYYNGEERAKGNILERFSAQQFPDLHSELNLSSLELGDSALYFCASSKWTGAYEQYFGPGTRLTVT.

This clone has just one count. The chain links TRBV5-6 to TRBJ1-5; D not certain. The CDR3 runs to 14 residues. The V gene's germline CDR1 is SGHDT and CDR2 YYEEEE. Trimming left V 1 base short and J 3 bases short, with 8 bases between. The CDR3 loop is CASSLYPVNQPQHF. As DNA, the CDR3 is TGTGCCAGCAGCTTGTATCCAGTCAATCAGCCCCAGCATTTT. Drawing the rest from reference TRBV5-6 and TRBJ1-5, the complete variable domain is DAGVTQSPTHLIKTRGQQVTLRCSPKSGHDTVSWYQQALGQGPQFIFQYYEEEERQRGNFPDRFSGHQFPNYSSELNVNALLLGDSALYLCASSLYPVNQPQHFGDGTRLSIL.

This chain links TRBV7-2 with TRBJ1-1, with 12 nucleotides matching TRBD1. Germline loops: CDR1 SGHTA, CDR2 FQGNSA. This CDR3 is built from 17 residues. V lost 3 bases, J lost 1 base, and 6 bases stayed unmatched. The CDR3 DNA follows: TGTGCCAGCAGCTTTTTACCGGGACAGGGGGCGAACACTGAAGCTTTCTTT. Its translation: CASSFLPGQGANTEAFF.

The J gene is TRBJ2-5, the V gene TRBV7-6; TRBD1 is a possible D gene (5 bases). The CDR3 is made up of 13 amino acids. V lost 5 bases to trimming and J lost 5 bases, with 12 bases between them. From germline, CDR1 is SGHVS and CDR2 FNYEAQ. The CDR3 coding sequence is TGTGCCAGCAGCCTAGGGGCATCGGAGACCCAGTACTTC. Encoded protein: CASSLGASETQYF.

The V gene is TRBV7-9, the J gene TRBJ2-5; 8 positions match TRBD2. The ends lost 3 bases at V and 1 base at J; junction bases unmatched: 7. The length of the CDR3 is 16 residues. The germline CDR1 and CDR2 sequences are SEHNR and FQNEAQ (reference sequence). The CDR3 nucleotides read TGTGCCAGCAGCTTCGAACGGGAGGGACTCCAAGAGACCCAGTACTTC. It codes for CASSFEREGLQETQYF.

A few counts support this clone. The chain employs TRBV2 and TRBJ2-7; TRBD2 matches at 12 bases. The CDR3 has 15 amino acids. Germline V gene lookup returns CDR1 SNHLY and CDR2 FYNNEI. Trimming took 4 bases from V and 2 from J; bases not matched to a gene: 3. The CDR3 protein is CASSVLAGGTYEQYF. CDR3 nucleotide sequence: TGTGCCAGCAGTGTACTAGCGGGGGGAACCTACGAGCAGTACTTC.

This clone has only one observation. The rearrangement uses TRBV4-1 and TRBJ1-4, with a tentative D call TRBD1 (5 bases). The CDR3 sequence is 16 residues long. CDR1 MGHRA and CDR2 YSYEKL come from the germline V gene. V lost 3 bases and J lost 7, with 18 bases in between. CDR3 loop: CASSQTGTDAIEKLFF. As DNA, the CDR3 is TGCGCCAGCAGCCAGACCGGGACTGATGCTATTGAAAAACTGTTTTTT.

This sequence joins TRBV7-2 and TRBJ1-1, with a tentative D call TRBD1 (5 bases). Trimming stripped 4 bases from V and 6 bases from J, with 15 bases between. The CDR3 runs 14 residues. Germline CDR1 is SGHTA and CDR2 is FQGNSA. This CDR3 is CASSSPGLAAEAFF. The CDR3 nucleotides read TGTGCCAGCAGCTCCCCGGGACTAGCCGCTGAAGCTTTCTTT.

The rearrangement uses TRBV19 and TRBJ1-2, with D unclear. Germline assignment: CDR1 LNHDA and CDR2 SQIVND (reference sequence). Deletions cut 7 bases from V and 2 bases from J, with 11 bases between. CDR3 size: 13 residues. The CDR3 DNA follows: TGTGCCAGTATAGGCGGTTTCAACTATGGCTACACCTTC. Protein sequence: CASIGGFNYGYTF.

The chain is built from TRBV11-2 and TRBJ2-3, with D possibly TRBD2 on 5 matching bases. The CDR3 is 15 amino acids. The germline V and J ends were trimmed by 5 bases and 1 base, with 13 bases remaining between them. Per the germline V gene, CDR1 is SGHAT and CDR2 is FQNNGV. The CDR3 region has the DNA TGTGCCAGCAGCCCCGTGAGGACTCGCACAGATACGCAGTATTTT. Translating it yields CASSPVRTRTDTQYF. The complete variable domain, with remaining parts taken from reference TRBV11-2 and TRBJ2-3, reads EAGVAQSPRYKIIEKRQSVAFWCNPISGHATLYWYQQILGQGPKLLIQFQNNGVVDDSQLPKDRFSAERLKGVDSTLKIQPAKLEDSAVYLCASSPVRTRTDTQYFGPGTRLTVL.